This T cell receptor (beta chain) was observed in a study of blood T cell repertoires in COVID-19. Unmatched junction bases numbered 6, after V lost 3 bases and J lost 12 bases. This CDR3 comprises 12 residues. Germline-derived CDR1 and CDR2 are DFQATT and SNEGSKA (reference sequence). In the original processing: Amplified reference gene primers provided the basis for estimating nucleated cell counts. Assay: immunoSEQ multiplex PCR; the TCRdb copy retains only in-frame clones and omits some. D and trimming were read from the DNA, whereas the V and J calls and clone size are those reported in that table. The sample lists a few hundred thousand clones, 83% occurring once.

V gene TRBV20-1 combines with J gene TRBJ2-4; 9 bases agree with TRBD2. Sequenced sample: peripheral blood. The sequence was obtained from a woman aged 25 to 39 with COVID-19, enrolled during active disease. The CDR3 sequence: CSASDRTSDQYF. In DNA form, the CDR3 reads TGCAGTGCTAGTGACAGGACTAGCGATCAGTACTTC.